One sample yielded the 25 T cell receptor beta chains listed below, sequenced in a study of blood T cell repertoires in COVID-19. The protocol was immunoSEQ multiplex PCR, while the TCRdb copy is restricted to in-frame clones and leaves out a portion. Of over 350,000 clones in the sample, approximately 87% were seen once. Sample: PBMCs or T cells enriched from blood (not recorded which). The source is a woman aged 45-65 years who had recovered from COVID-19.

The chain employs TRBV7-4 and TRBJ1-4; tentative D call: TRBD1 (5 bases). The V and J ends lost 4 bases and 8 bases respectively, with 17 bases between them. The V gene's germline CDR1 is SGHVT and CDR2 SQSDAQ. The CDR3 totals 15 residues. CDR3 sequence: CASSSPPGRGEKLFF. The CDR3 DNA reads as TGTGCCAGCAGCTCCCCCCCAGGGAGGGGCGAAAAACTGTTTTTT.

This clone appeared a few times. This sequence joins TRBV7-9 and TRBJ2-3; D perhaps matches TRBD1 (5 bases). Germline assignment: CDR1 SEHNR and CDR2 FQNEAQ (reference sequence). V was trimmed by 4 bases and J by 1 base, leaving 9 bases between them. The CDR3 extends over 14 amino acids. CDR3: CASSSMTGTDTQYF. The CDR3 DNA sequence: TGTGCCAGCAGCTCGATGACAGGCACAGATACGCAGTATTTT.

V gene TRBV5-5 combines with J gene TRBJ1-5; 8 bases line up with TRBD1. Germline CDR1 is SGHKS and CDR2 is YYEKEE (reference sequence). This CDR3 is 18 amino acids long. The J segment lost 0 bases and the V segment lost 4 bases, leaving 12 bases of the junction unmatched. This CDR3 reads CASSRAGQGAPSNQPQHF. The CDR3 DNA reads as TGTGCCAGCAGCCGCGCGGGCCAGGGGGCCCCTAGCAATCAGCCCCAGCATTTT. The whole variable domain, filled in from reference TRBV5-5 and TRBJ1-5, reads DAGVTQSPTHLIKTRGQQVTLRCSPISGHKSVSWYQQVLGQGPQFIFQYYEKEERGRGNFPDRFSARQFPNYSSELNVNALLLGDSALYLCASSRAGQGAPSNQPQHFGDGTRLSIL.

The rearrangement joins TRBV28 to TRBJ1-1; D perhaps matches TRBD1 (5 bases). The CDR3 runs 14 residues. CDR1 MDHEN and CDR2 SYDVKM come from the germline V gene. Trimming removed 1 base at V and 0 bases at J, with 6 bases between. This CDR3 is CASSLSGLNTEAFF. The CDR3 coding sequence is TGTGCCAGCAGTTTATCAGGGTTGAACACTGAAGCTTTCTTT. The full variable domain, completed using reference TRBV28 and TRBJ1-1, is DVKVTQSSRYLVKRTGEKVFLECVQDMDHENMFWYRQDPGLGLRLIYFSYDVKMKEKGDIPEGYSVSREKKERFSLILESASTNQTSMYLCASSLSGLNTEAFFGQGTRLTVV.

The chain has TRBV25-1 and TRBJ2-1; 10 positions match TRBD2. The V gene end was trimmed by 4 bases and the J gene end by 4 bases; junction bases not matched to a gene: 4. This CDR3 contains 15 residues. Germline CDR1 is MGHDK and CDR2 is SYGVNS. In DNA form, the CDR3 reads TGTGCCAGCAGTGTTAGCGGGGGGCCTTACAATGAGCAGTTCTTC. It yields the protein CASSVSGGPYNEQFF.

This sequence joins TRBV10-3 and TRBJ2-2; D might be TRBD2 (6 bases). This CDR3 has 13 residues. The V gene's germline CDR1 is ENHRY and CDR2 SYGVKD. V was shortened by 3 bases and J by 5 bases, with 7 bases between the two germline ends. The CDR3 protein is CAISESGTGELFF. The CDR3 coding sequence is TGTGCCATCAGTGAAAGCGGGACCGGGGAGCTGTTTTTT.

The chain carries TRBV27 and TRBJ2-7; D ambiguous. Germline CDR1 and CDR2: MNHEY and SMNVEV (reference sequence). V was pared by 3 bases and J by 5 bases, with 8 bases between. The CDR3 is 12 amino acids. CDR3 amino acids: CASSFHGDEQYF. CDR3 nucleotide sequence: TGTGCCAGCAGTTTCCACGGTGACGAGCAGTACTTC.

This sequence joins TRBV5-8 and TRBJ2-1; perhaps TRBD1 as D (5 bases). The CDR3 runs 17 residues. V lost 0 bases and J 0 bases, leaving 13 bases between the germline ends. Germline CDR1 and CDR2: SGHTS and YDEGEE. Here the CDR3 DNA reads TGTGCCAGCAGCTTGGCCTGGGGCCTCGTCTCCTACAATGAGCAGTTCTTC. Amino acids: CASSLAWGLVSYNEQFF. The full variable domain, in which reference TRBV5-8 and TRBJ2-1 provide the parts outside the CDR3, is EAGVTQSPTHLIKTRGQQATLRCSPISGHTSVYWYQQALGLGLQFLLWYDEGEERNRGNFPPRFSGRQFPNYSSELNVNALELEDSALYLCASSLAWGLVSYNEQFFGPGTRLTVL.

This clone was detected only once. The CDR3 protein is CAWSVEGAYTEAFF. As DNA, the CDR3 is TGTGCCTGGAGTGTAGAAGGGGCTTACACTGAAGCTTTCTTT. The chain has TRBV30 and TRBJ1-1; a weak D match, TRBD1 (5 bases). The CDR3 is 14 residues long. The germline V and J ends were trimmed by 0 bases and 3 bases, with 11 bases remaining between them. Germline V gene data show CDR1 as GTSNPN and CDR2 as SVGIG (reference sequence).

This sequence joins TRBV7-5 and TRBJ2-3; TRBD2, the table's D call, lacks a check against the DNA. TRBV7-5 is recorded as a pseudogene. The CDR3 totals 15 residues. The CDR3 is CARSSHGGRTDTQYF. CDR3 nucleotide sequence: TGTGCCAGAAGCTCCCACGGGGGAAGGACAGATACGCAGTATTTT.

This chain joins TRBV21-1 and TRBJ1-6. TRBV21-1 is shown as a pseudogene. This CDR3 has 17 amino acids. The CDR3 reads CASSKDPRGRGRSPLHF. DNA of the CDR3: TGTGCCAGCAGCAAAGACCCACGAGGAAGAGGAAGGTCACCCCTCCACTTT.

This clone appeared once. This rearrangement joins TRBV9 to TRBJ1-2, with D unclear. CDR1 and CDR2 (germline): SGDLS, YYNGEE. V was shortened by 7 bases and J by 0 bases, with 19 bases between the two germline ends. The CDR3 loop spans 16 amino acids. The chain's CDR3 is CASASGVSGTNYGYTF. The CDR3, as DNA: TGTGCCAGCGCCTCCGGGGTGTCCGGGACTAACTATGGCTACACCTTC.

J is TRBJ1-2 and V is TRBV4-2; D perhaps matches TRBD1 (6 bases). Trimming removed 0 bases from V and 7 bases from J, with 12 bases in between. CDR1 LGHNA and CDR2 YNFKEQ come from the germline V gene. The CDR3 is 14 amino acids. The DNA for the CDR3 is TGTGCCAGCAGCCAAGATCTAAGGGGGGGTGGCTACACCTTC. Amino acid sequence: CASSQDLRGGGYTF.

This clone showed up just once. The chain uses TRBV5-1 and TRBJ1-2; D remains unclear. The V gene lost 1 base and the J gene lost 6 bases, with 7 bases spanning the gap. The germline V gene has CDR1 SGHRS and CDR2 YFSETQ. The CDR3 sequence is 12 residues long. The CDR3 protein is CASSLQENGYTF. Written as DNA, the CDR3 is TGCGCCAGCAGCTTGCAGGAAAATGGCTACACCTTC.

The rearrangement uses TRBV28 and TRBJ2-5; 7 nucleotides agree with TRBD1. CDR3 length: 15 amino acids. From germline, CDR1 is MDHEN and CDR2 SYDVKM. The trim removed 5 bases at V and 3 bases at J, leaving 9 bases unmatched. The CDR3 nucleotides are TGTGCCAGCAGTATAAATGACAGGGCCGAAGAGACCCAGTACTTC. This sequence encodes CASSINDRAEETQYF.

This rearrangement joins TRBV24-1 to TRBJ2-1; 10 bases align to TRBD2. The CDR3 sequence is 14 residues long. From germline, CDR1 is KGHDR and CDR2 SFDVKD. The J segment lost 8 bases and the V segment lost 5 bases, leaving 5 bases of the junction unmatched. Here the CDR3 reads CATSATLAGDEQFF. The CDR3 DNA reads as TGTGCCACCAGTGCCACGCTAGCGGGGGATGAGCAGTTCTTC.

The rearrangement links TRBV6-1 to TRBJ1-1, with D tentatively TRBD1 (5 bases). The germline V gene encodes CDR1 MNHNS and CDR2 SASEGT. Trimming shortened V by 3 bases and J by 4 bases, and 9 bases separated the two germline ends. The CDR3 is 13 amino acids. This chain's CDR3 is CASSEGRGTEAFF. CDR3 nucleotide sequence: TGTGCCAGCAGTGAGGGGCGAGGCACTGAAGCTTTCTTT.

V is TRBV12-2 and J is TRBJ2-7; the table's TRBD2 call for D was not verified on the DNA. TRBV12-2 is a pseudogene locus. This CDR3 is built from 21 residues. The CDR3 DNA sequence: TGTGCAAGTCGCTCGGGGGCGACCGGCGGGGGGCTGAGTTTTGAGATGTACGAGCAGTACTTC. This sequence encodes CASRSGATGGGLSFEMYEQYF.

The J gene is TRBJ2-7, the V gene TRBV3-1 (or the pseudogene TRBV3-2); TRBD2 matches 10 bases. V lost 4 bases to trimming and J lost 5 bases; unmatched junction nucleotides: 5. Germline V gene data show CDR1 as LGHDT and CDR2 as YNNKEL (reference sequence). This CDR3 contains 14 residues. This CDR3 is CASSLSGGANEQYF. The CDR3 nucleotides are TGTGCCAGCAGCCTCAGCGGGGGGGCCAACGAGCAGTACTTC.

The chain combines TRBV6-5 with TRBJ2-3, with D tentatively TRBD1 (6 bases). This CDR3 spans 14 amino acids. The V gene's germline CDR1 is MNHEY and CDR2 SVGAGI. The V end lost 5 bases, the J end lost 4 bases, and 13 bases lay between the germline ends. The CDR3 sequence is CASSLTGSPDTQYF. CDR3 nucleotide sequence: TGTGCCAGCAGTCTCACAGGGAGTCCAGATACGCAGTATTTT.

This sequence joins TRBV10-3 and TRBJ1-6; possibly TRBD1 for D (5 bases). The CDR3 covers 13 residues. Trimming removed 6 bases at V and 10 bases at J, with 13 bases between. Germline V lookup: CDR1 ENHRY, CDR2 SYGVKD. The CDR3 loop reads CAIRVREGSPLHF. CDR3 coding DNA: TGTGCCATCAGGGTCAGGGAGGGCTCACCCCTCCACTTT.

This clone was observed once. This chain links TRBV19 with TRBJ1-5; TRBD1 matches at 7 bases. CDR1 LNHDA and CDR2 SQIVND come from the germline V gene (reference sequence). This CDR3 region has 15 residues. The trim removed 7 bases at V and 1 base at J, leaving 7 bases unmatched. The CDR3: CASTDDRESNQPQHF. As DNA, the CDR3 is TGTGCCAGTACCGATGACAGGGAAAGCAATCAGCCCCAGCATTTT.

V and J are TRBV5-1 and TRBJ1-1; D gene unclear. Germline CDR1 reads SGHRS; CDR2 reads YFSETQ. The CDR3 totals 14 residues. With 0 bases removed from V and 2 bases from J, the gap between germline ends came to 8 bases. CDR3 sequence (DNA): TGCGCCAGCAGCTTGGGCGGAACAAACACTGAAGCTTTCTTT. Its translation: CASSLGGTNTEAFF.

This clone has only one observation. The rearrangement joins TRBV19 to TRBJ2-3; D is possibly TRBD2 (6 bases). Germline assignment: CDR1 LNHDA and CDR2 SQIVND (reference sequence). V shed 3 bases and J shed 2 bases, with 12 bases lying between them. The CDR3 spans 15 residues. Here the CDR3 reads CASSIWAGNTDTQYF. CDR3 coding DNA: TGTGCCAGTAGTATCTGGGCGGGGAACACAGATACGCAGTATTTT.

This chain joins TRBV21-1 and TRBJ2-7; the table calls TRBD1, which could not be checked here. TRBV21-1 is a recognized pseudogene. This CDR3 spans 17 amino acids. CDR3 sequence reads: CASSKPSAGTGAYEQYF. The CDR3, as DNA: TGTGCCAGCAGCAAACCCTCGGCCGGGACAGGGGCCTACGAGCAGTACTTC.